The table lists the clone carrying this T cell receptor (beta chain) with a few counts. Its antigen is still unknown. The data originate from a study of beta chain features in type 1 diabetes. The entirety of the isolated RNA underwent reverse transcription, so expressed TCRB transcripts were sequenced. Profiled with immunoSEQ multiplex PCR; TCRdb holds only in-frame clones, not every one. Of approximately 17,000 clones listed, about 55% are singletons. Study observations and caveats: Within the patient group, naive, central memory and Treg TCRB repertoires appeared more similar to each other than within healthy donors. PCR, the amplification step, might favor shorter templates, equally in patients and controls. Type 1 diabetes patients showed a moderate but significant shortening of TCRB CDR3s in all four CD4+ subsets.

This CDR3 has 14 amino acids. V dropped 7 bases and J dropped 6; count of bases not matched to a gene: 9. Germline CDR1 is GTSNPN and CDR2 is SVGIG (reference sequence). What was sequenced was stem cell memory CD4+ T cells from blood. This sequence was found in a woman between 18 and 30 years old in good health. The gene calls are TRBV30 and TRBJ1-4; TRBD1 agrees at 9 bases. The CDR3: CASLDRGGHEKLFF. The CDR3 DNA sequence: TGTGCCTCCCTCGACAGGGGGGGGCATGAAAAACTGTTTTTT.